The present TCR beta chain was sequenced within a study of cytomegalovirus exposure and HLA in healthy donors. General observations from the study: Later analysis identified a missense DCLRE1C variant that was linked to TCR beta V- and J-gene trimming. Later, TCR association rates were found to vary by HLA locus, highest for DRB1 and lowest for HLA-C.

In its sample, this clone was seen once. The antigen is unknown. A multiplex PCR was run with 60 Vbeta primers and 13 Jbeta primers. The data were produced by immunoSEQ multiplex PCR, yet TCRdb's version contains in-frame clones alone and is incomplete. The sample consists of about 92,000 clones, more than 75% of them appearing once. Germline trimming cut 2 bases from V and 4 bases from J; bases unmatched to any gene: 13. The CDR3 has 17 residues. CDR1 SGHRS and CDR2 YFSETQ come from the germline V gene. Sequenced: PBMCs. The clonotype was recovered from a man in his late teens or twenties in good health and CMV-seronegative. The genes are TRBV5-1 and TRBJ1-2; TRBD1 matches at 8 bases. This chain's CDR3 is CASSFGQGARRIYGYTF. The DNA for the CDR3 is TGCGCCAGCAGCTTTGGTCAGGGGGCGCGGAGGATCTATGGCTACACCTTC.